The 20 T cell receptor beta chains reported below all come from one sample, sequenced in a study of blood T cells in healthy people across ages. Sample-barcoded 5' priming and a J-beta primer mix drove a second PCR of roughly 6 to 12 cycles. TCRdb re-derived calls from the 5' RACE reads in MiXCR, one entry per CDR3 protein. This repertoire shows just over 800,000 distinct CDR3 sequences, approximately 65% found once; its top ten account for around a quarter. Sample: blood. These receptors all come from a man between 25 and 39 years old in good health.

V and J are TRBV20-1 and TRBJ2-1, with D maybe TRBD2 (6 bases). The V gene's germline CDR1 is DFQATT and CDR2 SNEGSKA (reference sequence). The CDR3 totals 16 residues. V dropped 5 bases and J dropped 0 bases, with 17 bases sitting between them. This chain's CDR3 is CSALPGLQSSYNEQFF. The CDR3 DNA reads TGCAGTGCTTTACCGGGACTCCAGAGCTCCTACAATGAGCAGTTCTTC.

The table lists this clonotype with a few counts. This sequence joins TRBV7-3 and TRBJ2-7; D is unclear. The CDR3 extends over 14 amino acids. V was pared by 0 bases and J by 0 bases, with 6 bases between. CDR1 is SGHTA and CDR2 is FQGTGA in the germline V gene. The CDR3 DNA reads as TGTGCCAGCAGCTTAACTAGCTTCTCCTACGAGCAGTACTTC. This gives the protein CASSLTSFSYEQYF.

V usage is TRBV6-2 or TRBV6-3 and J usage is TRBJ2-1, with a weak D call TRBD1 (6 bases). Germline CDR1 is MNHEY and CDR2 is SVGEGT. The CDR3 consists of 14 residues. Trimming removed 6 bases from V and 6 bases from J, with 15 bases in between. The CDR3 here is CASRPSGVGNEQFF. In DNA, the CDR3 is TGTGCCAGCAGACCATCAGGGGTTGGCAATGAGCAGTTCTTC.

V and J are TRBV6-2 or TRBV6-3 and TRBJ1-5, with D possibly being TRBD1 (6 bases). Germline CDR1 reads MNHEY; CDR2 reads SVGEGT. CDR3 length: 14 residues. Trimming pared 4 bases from V and 9 bases from J, leaving 16 bases between. The CDR3 spells CASSSGARVRPQHF. The CDR3 region has the DNA TGTGCCAGCAGTTCAGGGGCCCGGGTTAGGCCCCAGCATTTT.

This clonotype was counted only a few times. This rearrangement joins TRBV7-3 to TRBJ1-1; D is perhaps TRBD1 (5 bases). Per germline, CDR1 SGHTA and CDR2 FQGTGA. V was cut by 6 bases and J by 2 bases, with 10 bases left in between. The CDR3 is made up of 13 amino acids. CDR3 amino acids: CASRTAPNTEAFF. Here the CDR3 DNA reads TGTGCCAGCAGGACAGCGCCAAACACTGAAGCTTTCTTT.

This clonotype was seen only a few times. The chain uses TRBV7-9 and TRBJ1-2; D is perhaps TRBD1 (5 bases). V gave up 1 base and J gave up 7 bases, with 13 bases separating them. Germline values: CDR1 SEHNR, CDR2 FQNEAQ (reference sequence). The CDR3 covers 14 residues. CDR3 protein: CASSLEEGVVGYTF. Here the CDR3 DNA reads TGTGCCAGCAGCTTAGAGGAAGGGGTGGTTGGCTACACCTTC.

V usage is TRBV20-1 and J usage is TRBJ2-7, with a possible D match to TRBD1 (5 bases). Germline CDR1 DFQATT, CDR2 SNEGSKA (reference sequence). V was trimmed by 6 bases and J by 7 bases, leaving 22 bases between them. This CDR3 region has 14 residues. CDR3 region: CSAPGPTLYNEQYF. CDR3 coding DNA: TGCAGTGCCCCAGGGCCTACCCTCTACAATGAGCAGTACTTC.

The CDR3 DNA is TGTGCCAGCGGTCGGGGCGGGGATGAAAAACTGTTTTTT. The encoded protein is CASGRGGDEKLFF. The chain employs TRBV13 and TRBJ1-4, with D perhaps TRBD1 (5 bases). This CDR3 contains 13 residues. Trimming shortened V by 8 bases and J by 6 bases, and 13 bases separated the two germline ends. The V gene's germline CDR1 is PRHDT and CDR2 FYEKMQ (reference sequence).

This clonotype came up a few times. This rearrangement joins TRBV7-2 to TRBJ2-3; 10 nucleotides align to TRBD2. V lost 1 base, J lost 2 bases, and 6 bases stayed unmatched. Germline V gives CDR1 SGHTA, CDR2 FQGNSA. The CDR3 totals 17 residues. CDR3 nucleotides: TGTGCCAGCAGCTTAGACCAGCGGGGGGGTTTCACAGATACGCAGTATTTT. Translated, it gives CASSLDQRGGFTDTQYF.

V usage is TRBV5-1 and J usage is TRBJ2-7; the D gene is possibly TRBD1 (7 bases). Trimming removed 0 bases from V and 1 base from J, with 17 bases in between. The CDR3 is 17 amino acids. In germline, CDR1 is SGHRS, CDR2 YFSETQ. CDR3 loop: CASSLVWAGGTSYEQYF. The CDR3 DNA reads TGCGCCAGCAGCTTGGTGTGGGCAGGGGGGACATCCTACGAGCAGTACTTC.

J is TRBJ2-7 and V is TRBV20-1; 7 nucleotides agree with TRBD1. Unmatched junction bases numbered 8, after V lost 6 bases and J lost 0 bases. Germline CDR1 and CDR2: DFQATT and SNEGSKA (reference sequence). The length of the CDR3 is 14 residues. DNA for the CDR3: TGCAGTGCCAGGGACAGACTTTACTCCTACGAGCAGTACTTC. It yields the protein CSARDRLYSYEQYF.

This clonotype was seen just once. The CDR3 protein is CASSVTSNQPQHF. The CDR3, as DNA: TGTGCCAGCAGTGTAACCAGCAATCAGCCCCAGCATTTT. J is TRBJ1-5 and V is TRBV12-3 or TRBV12-4; no reliable D call. Trimming took off 5 bases at V and 1 base at J, with 6 bases between the two ends. CDR3 length equals 13 residues.

The chain employs TRBV18 and TRBJ2-5; D gene uncertain. The J call may be wrong; the DNA end is better matched by TRBJ2-7. Germline values: CDR1 KGHSH, CDR2 LQKENI. CDR3 length equals 13 residues. CDR3 sequence (DNA): TGTGCCAGCTCACCACCTTCCAAGAACGAGCAGTACTTC. This encodes CASSPPSKNEQYF.

The gene calls are TRBV29-1 and TRBJ2-1; D may be TRBD1 (5 bases). This CDR3 contains 13 residues. Trimming cost V 4 bases and J 10 bases, with 17 bases left between them. Germline loops: CDR1 SQVTM, CDR2 ANQGSEA. The CDR3 nucleotides read TGCAGCGTTGCGCAGGGATCGTCCTACGAGCAGTTCTTC. As protein: CSVAQGSSYEQFF.

The J gene is TRBJ2-4, the V gene TRBV5-5; the D gene is possibly TRBD1 (5 bases). The DNA matches TRBJ2-7 better at its end, which makes the J call doubtful. This CDR3 region has 14 residues. Looked up from germline, CDR1 is SGHKS and CDR2 is YYEKEE (reference sequence). The CDR3 nucleotides read TGTGCCAGCAGCTTCCAGACAGAGATCTACGAGCAGTACTTC. This gives the protein CASSFQTEIYEQYF.

The chain has TRBV12-3 or TRBV12-4 and TRBJ1-2, with D tentatively TRBD1 (5 bases). V lost 6 bases and J 4 bases, leaving 9 bases between the germline ends. This CDR3 is 12 amino acids long. Here the CDR3 reads CASRAGSYGYTF. For the CDR3, the DNA is TGTGCCAGCAGAGCAGGGAGCTATGGCTACACCTTC.

This sequence joins TRBV6-2 or TRBV6-3 and TRBJ2-5, with 13 bases aligning to TRBD2. The J call may be wrong; the DNA end is better matched by TRBJ2-1. The CDR3 loop spans 16 amino acids. CDR1 MNHEY and CDR2 SVGEGT come from the germline V gene. The CDR3 loop is CASKHPGLAGQETQFF. CDR3 DNA sequence: TGTGCCAGCAAACATCCGGGACTAGCGGGGCAAGAGACCCAGTTCTTC.

The chain employs TRBV14 and TRBJ1-6; D ambiguous. V lost 5 bases and J 3 bases, leaving 11 bases between the germline ends. From germline, CDR1 is SGHDN and CDR2 FVKESK. This CDR3 has 15 residues. The CDR3 coding sequence is TGTGCCAGCAGCGAGGGTTGGATCTATAATTCACCCCTCCACTTT. It is translated as CASSEGWIYNSPLHF.

The chain couples TRBV5-1 to TRBJ1-2, with unresolved D. Germline V gene data show CDR1 as SGHRS and CDR2 as YFSETQ. Deletions cut 0 bases from V and 4 bases from J, with 10 bases between. The CDR3 has 14 amino acids. The CDR3 protein is CASSLVGSFYGYTF. The CDR3 region has the DNA TGCGCCAGCAGCTTGGTCGGGTCCTTCTATGGCTACACCTTC.

This chain joins TRBV10-3 and TRBJ1-2; D might be TRBD1 (6 bases). Germline loops: CDR1 ENHRY, CDR2 SYGVKD. Trimming stripped 3 bases from V and 6 bases from J, with 26 bases between. This CDR3 is built from 18 residues. CDR3 region: CAISDSGRTGRGVDGYTF. CDR3 nucleotide sequence: TGTGCCATCAGTGACTCTGGTCGAACAGGGAGGGGGGTTGATGGCTACACCTTC.